Shown below are 29 T cell receptor beta chains from a single sample sequenced in a study of blood T cell repertoires in COVID-19. Repertoires were generated with immunoSEQ multiplex PCR, while TCRdb's copy carries only in-frame clones and drops some. The data show a few hundred thousand clones, 86% seen once. The sample comprised peripheral blood. The receptors were sampled from a man between 60 and 70 years old with acute or convalescent COVID-19.

The chain recombines TRBV7-2 with TRBJ2-5, with D possibly being TRBD2 (5 bases). CDR1 SGHTA and CDR2 FQGNSA come from the germline V gene. V was pared by 5 bases and J by 4 bases, with 17 bases between. This CDR3 comprises 15 residues. CDR3 sequence reads: CASSRGQSARETQYF. The DNA of the CDR3 is TGTGCCAGCAGCCGGGGTCAGTCTGCTCGAGAGACCCAGTACTTC.

The gene calls are TRBV3-1 (or the pseudogene TRBV3-2) and TRBJ1-2; 11 nucleotides align to TRBD1. V lost 4 bases, J lost 4 bases, and 8 bases stayed unmatched. This CDR3 is built from 16 residues. In germline, CDR1 is LGHDT, CDR2 YNNKEL (reference sequence). The CDR3 coding sequence is TGTGCCAGCAGCCGAATGGACAGGGGGCGGCTCTATGGCTACACCTTC. This encodes CASSRMDRGRLYGYTF.

This clone was observed many times. The chain is built from TRBV7-8 and TRBJ1-2, with 9 bases matching TRBD1. The CDR3 is made up of 15 amino acids. From germline, CDR1 is SGHVS and CDR2 FQNEAQ. The V and J ends lost 7 bases and 3 bases, in that order; junction bases with no gene match: 9. This CDR3 reads CASTPGGQGHYGYTF. In DNA form, the CDR3 reads TGTGCCAGCACCCCGGGGGGACAGGGCCACTATGGCTACACCTTC. Filled out from reference TRBV7-8 and TRBJ1-2, the complete variable domain reads GAGVSQSPRYKVAKRGQDVALRCDPISGHVSLFWYQQALGQGPEFLTYFQNEAQLDKSGLPSDRFFAERPEGSVSTLKIQRTQQEDSAVYLCASTPGGQGHYGYTFGSGTRLTVV.

The chain links TRBV7-9 to TRBJ1-1; D ambiguous. Germline CDR1 SEHNR, CDR2 FQNEAQ (reference sequence). Trimming left V 1 base short and J 0 bases short, with 3 bases between. The length of the CDR3 is 13 residues. CDR3 residues: CASSLVVNTEAFF. CDR3 nucleotides: TGTGCCAGCAGCTTAGTCGTGAACACTGAAGCTTTCTTT.

The chain carries TRBV19 and TRBJ1-1; D uncertain. The germline V and J ends were trimmed by 6 bases and 0 bases, with 8 bases remaining between them. Per the germline V gene, CDR1 is LNHDA and CDR2 is SQIVND (reference sequence). This CDR3 contains 13 residues. This chain's CDR3 is CASRLSMNTEAFF. The CDR3 nucleotides read TGTGCCAGTAGGTTAAGCATGAACACTGAAGCTTTCTTT.

The CDR3 loop is CASSSTPSNTYEQYF. The DNA for the CDR3 is TGTGCCAGCAGCTCAACCCCATCGAACACCTACGAGCAGTACTTC. The rearrangement joins TRBV7-2 to TRBJ2-7, with D uncertain. V lost 4 bases, J lost 2 bases, and 15 bases lay in between. Germline loops: CDR1 SGHTA, CDR2 FQGNSA. The CDR3 totals 15 residues.

The V gene is TRBV9, the J gene TRBJ1-6, with D perhaps TRBD1 (6 bases). CDR3 length equals 14 residues. Germline V gives CDR1 SGDLS, CDR2 YYNGEE. V was clipped by 2 bases and J by 5 bases, with 8 bases between them. For the CDR3, the DNA is TGTGCCAGCAGCGTGGGGGCAGATAATTCACCCCTCCACTTT. It specifies CASSVGADNSPLHF.

This rearrangement joins TRBV7-8 to TRBJ1-5, with 8 bases that match TRBD1. Germline CDR1 SGHVS, CDR2 FQNEAQ. Trimming at V came to 2 bases and at J to 3 bases, leaving 6 bases not matched to a gene. This CDR3 region has 16 residues. DNA for the CDR3: TGTGCCAGCAGCTTACAGGGGGCGACGGCCAATCAGCCCCAGCATTTT. This codes for CASSLQGATANQPQHF.

This clone was seen once. V is TRBV2 and J is TRBJ1-1; tentatively, D is TRBD1 (6 bases). CDR1 and CDR2 from the germline V gene are SNHLY and FYNNEI. The CDR3 consists of 13 residues. V lost 4 bases and J lost 8, with 14 bases in between. This CDR3 reads CASSGPVRGEAFF. CDR3 in DNA: TGTGCCAGCAGTGGTCCGGTCAGGGGAGAAGCTTTCTTT. The full variable domain, with the rest looked up from reference TRBV2 and TRBJ1-1, is EPEVTQTPSHQVTQMGQEVILRCVPISNHLYFYWYRQILGQKVEFLVSFYNNEISEKSEIFDDQFSVERPDGSNFTLKIRSTKLEDSAMYFCASSGPVRGEAFFGQGTRLTVV.

This clone was recorded a few times. The V gene is TRBV28, the J gene TRBJ1-5; no clear D gene. This CDR3 is built from 15 residues. Trimming shortened V by 6 bases and J by 0 bases, and 12 bases separated the two germline ends. Per the germline V gene, CDR1 is MDHEN and CDR2 is SYDVKM. DNA of the CDR3: TGTGCCAGCAGCCTAGCCCTCTATAGCAATCAGCCCCAGCATTTT. This codes for CASSLALYSNQPQHF.

The chain recombines TRBV5-6 with TRBJ1-2, with D unclear. V was cut by 0 bases and J by 4 bases, with 13 bases left in between. Germline loops: CDR1 SGHDT, CDR2 YYEEEE. The CDR3 runs 15 residues. This chain's CDR3 is CASSLVRQASYGYTF. The CDR3 DNA is TGTGCCAGCAGCTTGGTTCGCCAGGCCTCCTATGGCTACACCTTC.

The chain has TRBV6-5 and TRBJ2-5; the D is unclear. The CDR3 contains 14 residues. Germline CDR1 reads MNHEY; CDR2 reads SVGAGI. The V gene lost 0 bases and the J gene lost 3 bases, with 8 bases spanning the gap. The CDR3 DNA sequence: TGTGCCAGCAGTTACTCTGGAGCTGAAGAGACCCAGTACTTC. Its translation is CASSYSGAEETQYF.

This chain links TRBV23-1 with TRBJ1-5; D unresolved. TRBV23-1 is identified as an open reading frame with a role that is uncertain. This CDR3 region has 15 residues. Trimming shortened V by 3 bases and J by 2 bases, and 11 bases separated the two germline ends. This CDR3 reads CASSHREKGNQPQHF. In DNA, the CDR3 is TGCGCCAGCAGTCATAGAGAGAAAGGCAATCAGCCCCAGCATTTT.

This chain links TRBV19 with TRBJ2-7; 10 positions agree with TRBD1. CDR3 length equals 19 residues. Germline V gene lookup returns CDR1 LNHDA and CDR2 SQIVND (reference sequence). The V and J ends lost 6 bases and 4 bases, in that order; junction bases with no gene match: 21. In DNA form, the CDR3 reads TGTGCCAGTAGCCGATCCGGGACAGGGGATTCCCCTAGGGGGTACGAGCAGTACTTC. It yields the protein CASSRSGTGDSPRGYEQYF.

CDR3 sequence reads: CASSEGLAGNTGELFF. For the CDR3, the DNA is TGTGCCAGCAGTGAAGGACTAGCGGGCAACACCGGGGAGCTGTTTTTT. V gene TRBV6-1 combines with J gene TRBJ2-2; 10 bases line up with TRBD2. J was trimmed by 2 bases and V by 1 base; bases with no gene match: 1. This CDR3 comprises 16 residues. Germline V CDR1 and CDR2: MNHNS, SASEGT.

The J gene is TRBJ2-1, the V gene TRBV6-5; 8 bases fit TRBD2. V lost 0 bases and J lost 5; bases outside the gene matches: 3. CDR1 is MNHEY, CDR2 SVGAGI, per germline. The CDR3 has 15 residues. CDR3 nucleotides: TGTGCCAGCAGTTACTCCAGCGGGAGCCACAATGAGCAGTTCTTC. Protein product: CASSYSSGSHNEQFF.

The chain carries TRBV27 and TRBJ1-1; the match to TRBD1 covers 9 bases. Germline V gene data show CDR1 as MNHEY and CDR2 as SMNVEV (reference sequence). The CDR3 is made up of 17 amino acids. V was pared by 1 base and J by 2 bases, with 8 bases of the junction left unmatched. CDR3 protein: CASSLFPGTGPNTEAFF. The CDR3 coding sequence is TGTGCCAGCAGTTTATTCCCCGGGACAGGGCCTAACACTGAAGCTTTCTTT.

The V call is TRBV27, the J call TRBJ1-2; a possible D gene is TRBD1 (5 bases). The V end was cut by 4 bases, the J end by 8 bases, with 17 bases between. The CDR3 spans 14 residues. Germline values: CDR1 MNHEY, CDR2 SMNVEV (reference sequence). This chain's CDR3 is CASSSLSGWTGYTF. Written as DNA, the CDR3 is TGTGCCAGCAGTTCCCTCTCAGGGTGGACGGGCTACACCTTC.

The chain is built from TRBV25-1 and TRBJ1-1; D gene ambiguous. Germline values: CDR1 MGHDK, CDR2 SYGVNS. Trimming shortened V by 5 bases and J by 0 bases, and 10 bases separated the two germline ends. This CDR3 has 14 amino acids. The CDR3 spells CASSTGSMNTEAFF. DNA of the CDR3: TGTGCCAGCAGTACCGGGAGTATGAACACTGAAGCTTTCTTT.

The V gene is TRBV7-2, the J gene TRBJ2-1, with 12 bases fitting TRBD2. This CDR3 is 16 amino acids long. Losses at the gene ends were 6 bases for V and 8 bases for J; bases not matched to a gene: 11. CDR1 is SGHTA, CDR2 FQGNSA, per germline. This CDR3 reads CASSLWLAGGWYEQFF. DNA of the CDR3: TGTGCCAGCAGTCTCTGGCTAGCGGGAGGGTGGTATGAGCAGTTCTTC. The variable domain in full, with the rest retrieved from reference TRBV7-2 and TRBJ2-1, is GAGVSQSPSNKVTEKGKDVELRCDPISGHTALYWYRQSLGQGLEFLIYFQGNSAPDKSGLPSDRFSAERTGGSVSTLTIQRTQQEDSAVYLCASSLWLAGGWYEQFFGPGTRLTVL.

The chain joins TRBV11-3 to TRBJ1-1, with no clear D. Per the germline V gene, CDR1 is SGHNT and CDR2 is YENEEA. The CDR3 extends over 14 amino acids. V dropped 0 bases and J dropped 0 bases, with 5 bases sitting between them. The CDR3 DNA is TGTGCCAGCAGCTTAGATTCAGTGAACACTGAAGCTTTCTTT. Its protein is CASSLDSVNTEAFF.

This clone has only one observation. The chain has TRBV19 and TRBJ1-4; D not certain. V was shortened by 10 bases and J by 8 bases, with 17 bases between the two germline ends. Germline loops: CDR1 LNHDA, CDR2 SQIVND (reference sequence). CDR3 size: 13 residues. CDR3 protein: CATEVRVGEKLFF. The DNA of the CDR3 is TGTGCCACCGAAGTGAGGGTCGGGGAAAAACTGTTTTTT.

This clone was recorded only once. J is TRBJ1-3 and V is TRBV6-5, with 7 bases identical to TRBD1. Germline V gives CDR1 MNHEY, CDR2 SVGAGI. The V and J ends lost 6 bases and 4 bases, in that order; junction bases with no gene match: 9. The CDR3 contains 15 residues. The CDR3 reads CASRPQGISGNTIYF. The CDR3 bases are TGTGCCAGCAGACCACAGGGGATTTCAGGAAACACCATATATTTT.

The chain is built from TRBV27 and TRBJ1-5, with D hard to call. The germline CDR1 and CDR2 sequences are MNHEY and SMNVEV (reference sequence). Trimming shortened V by 2 bases and J by 6 bases, and 14 bases separated the two germline ends. This CDR3 has 15 residues. CDR3 region: CASSLMGGSGQPQHF. The CDR3 DNA is TGTGCCAGCAGTTTAATGGGAGGCTCGGGTCAGCCCCAGCATTTT.

The J gene is TRBJ2-2, the V gene TRBV30; D is unclear. Trimming removed 3 bases at V and 1 base at J, with 9 bases between. The germline CDR1 and CDR2 sequences are GTSNPN and SVGIG (reference sequence). This CDR3 comprises 14 residues. The CDR3 DNA is TGTGCCTGGAGCAGGAATAGGAACACCGGGGAGCTGTTTTTT. Translating gives CAWSRNRNTGELFF.

V gene TRBV30 combines with J gene TRBJ1-5; D may be TRBD1 (6 bases). Germline CDR1 is GTSNPN and CDR2 is SVGIG (reference sequence). The CDR3 loop spans 14 amino acids. V lost 3 bases and J lost 7, with 16 bases in between. The CDR3 reads CAWSPSGGGQPQHF. The DNA of the CDR3 is TGTGCCTGGAGCCCCAGTGGGGGCGGGCAGCCCCAGCATTTT.

The chain is built from TRBV24-1 and TRBJ2-3, with unresolved D. This CDR3 has 13 amino acids. The germline CDR1 and CDR2 sequences are KGHDR and SFDVKD. Trimming took 0 bases from V and 9 from J, leaving 9 bases between them. The CDR3 here is CATSDLGAPTQYF. CDR3 bases: TGTGCCACCAGTGATTTGGGAGCTCCGACGCAGTATTTT.

This rearrangement joins TRBV18 to TRBJ2-7; 8 positions agree with TRBD1. Germline V gene sequence: CDR1 KGHSH, CDR2 LQKENI. V dropped 3 bases and J dropped 6; count of bases not matched to a gene: 7. CDR3 length equals 14 residues. The CDR3 DNA reads as TGTGCCAGCTCACCGTTACAGGGGGTAAGCGAGCAGTACTTC. Translated, it gives CASSPLQGVSEQYF.

This rearrangement joins TRBV30 to TRBJ1-4; D possibly corresponds to TRBD1 (6 bases). V lost 5 bases and J lost 0, with 13 bases in between. The V gene's germline CDR1 is GTSNPN and CDR2 SVGIG (reference sequence). The CDR3 is 15 residues long. CDR3 bases: TGTGCCTGGGGGCAGGGGCATGCAACTAATGAAAAACTGTTTTTT. It is translated as CAWGQGHATNEKLFF. The variable domain in full, with the rest retrieved from reference TRBV30 and TRBJ1-4, is SQTIHQWPATLVQPVGSPLSLECTVEGTSNPNLYWYRQAAGRGLQLLFYSVGIGQISSEVPQNLSASRPQDRQFILSSKKLLLSDSGFYLCAWGQGHATNEKLFFGSGTQLSVL.